This T cell receptor beta chain was sequenced during a study of blood T cell repertoires in COVID-19. As for the study in general: Sources were T cells, B-cell-depleted T cells, or PBMCs; the material itself was cDNA or gDNA.

In the authors' workflow: Amplifying reference gene primers gave estimates of nucleated cell counts. Sequenced by immunoSEQ multiplex PCR; TCRdb stores in-frame clones only, minus some. Clonal size and the V and J genes are those of that table, whereas D and trimming came from the DNA. Here the sample spans fewer than 450,000 clones, around 90% being singletons. The CDR3 runs to 16 residues. V was pared by 5 bases and J by 4 bases, with 11 bases of the junction left unmatched. The germline V gene encodes CDR1 SGHTA and CDR2 FQGNSA. Cohort 3 donors counted as recovered after two negative PCRs, clearance, or resolved symptoms.

The chain couples TRBV7-2 to TRBJ2-1; TRBD1 aligns across 7 bases. The specimen was PBMCs or T cells enriched from blood (not recorded which). The receptor was isolated from a man younger than 30 who had recovered from COVID-19. Here the CDR3 reads CASSVRQGTIYNEQFF. The DNA for the CDR3 is TGTGCCAGCAGCGTCAGACAGGGCACCATTTACAATGAGCAGTTCTTC.